The 8 T cell receptor beta chains below all came from one sample that was sequenced in a study of Ad26.COV2.S vaccination and SARS-CoV-2 variants. Sequencing used immunoSEQ multiplex PCR; TCRdb keeps in-frame clones, though not all of them. The sample yields 300,000 to 500,000 clones, about nine tenths seen once. Treatment indicated: some 20 received Ad26.COV2.S at low or high dose, single or two shots; about five received placebo; per-sample allocation not given. All samples were drawn on day 63, counting from the first vaccine or placebo injection. This material consisted of peripheral blood, taken in a trial of Ad26.COV2.S vaccine versus placebo. The receptors derive from a person aged 18-60 years who received the Ad26.COV2.S COVID-19 vaccine or a placebo.

CDR3 sequence reads: CASTDRGYEQFF. In nucleotides, the CDR3 is TGTGCCAGCACGGACAGGGGATATGAGCAGTTCTTC. The genes are TRBV2 and TRBJ2-1; 9 bases line up with TRBD1. Germline V CDR1 and CDR2: SNHLY, FYNNEI. The CDR3 is 12 amino acids. V lost 7 bases and J lost 8; bases outside the gene matches: 3.

The rearrangement links TRBV5-1 to TRBJ1-2, with 10 bases fitting TRBD1. Looked up from germline, CDR1 is SGHRS and CDR2 is YFSETQ. CDR3 size: 14 residues. V was pared by 5 bases and J by 3 bases, with 4 bases of the junction left unmatched. The CDR3 DNA reads as TGCGCCAGCAGGCTGACAGGGGGCGACTATGGCTACACCTTC. This sequence encodes CASRLTGGDYGYTF.

This clone was found a few times. This CDR3 reads CASSLGPGGQYSYEQYF. The CDR3 DNA reads as TGCGCCAGCAGCCTTGGACCCGGGGGACAGTATTCCTACGAGCAGTACTTC. The V gene is TRBV5-1, the J gene TRBJ2-7; possibly TRBD1 for D (7 bases). The V and J ends lost 4 bases and 1 base respectively, with 21 bases between them. The CDR3 contains 17 residues. Germline loops: CDR1 SGHRS, CDR2 YFSETQ. Full variable domain (missing parts from reference TRBV5-1 and TRBJ2-7): KAGVTQTPRYLIKTRGQQVTLSCSPISGHRSVSWYQQTPGQGLQFLFEYFSETQRNKGNFPGRFSGRQFSNSRSEMNVSTLELGDSALYLCASSLGPGGQYSYEQYFGPGTRLTVT.

The DNA for the CDR3 is TGTGCCAGCAGCTTAGGGGCTAGCGGGGGTATTGAGCAGTTCTTC. Translated, it gives CASSLGASGGIEQFF. The V call is TRBV7-6, the J call TRBJ2-1; TRBD2 matches at 10 bases. This CDR3 contains 15 residues. Germline assignment: CDR1 SGHVS and CDR2 FNYEAQ. Trimming took 1 base from V and 9 from J; bases not matched to a gene: 6.

This chain uses TRBV4-3 with TRBJ2-5; perhaps TRBD1 as D (6 bases). This CDR3 has 16 residues. V was shortened by 1 base and J by 1 base, with 13 bases between the two germline ends. Germline V gene data show CDR1 as LGHNA and CDR2 as YSLEER. CDR3 residues: CASSQAPGQTQETQYF. The CDR3 DNA reads TGCGCCAGCAGCCAAGCCCCGGGACAAACCCAAGAGACCCAGTACTTC.

J is TRBJ1-2 and V is TRBV19; 7 positions agree with TRBD1. Germline V gives CDR1 LNHDA, CDR2 SQIVND (reference sequence). This CDR3 has 14 residues. Trimming cost V 6 bases and J 3 bases; bases outside gene matches: 7. In nucleotides, the CDR3 is TGTGCCAGTAGGGGAGAGGGACAGTACTATGGCTACACCTTC. Translation: CASRGEGQYYGYTF.

The V and J genes are TRBV19 and TRBJ1-2; 7 bases agree with TRBD1. This CDR3 has 15 amino acids. Germline V CDR1 and CDR2: LNHDA, SQIVND (reference sequence). The ends lost 6 bases at V and 0 bases at J; junction bases unmatched: 7. This CDR3 is CASRRDRDTNYGYTF. CDR3 sequence (DNA): TGTGCCAGTAGACGGGACAGAGATACTAACTATGGCTACACCTTC.

The chain uses TRBV2 and TRBJ2-7; 8 positions agree with TRBD1. V lost 10 bases to trimming and J lost 6 bases; unmatched junction nucleotides: 5. CDR1 and CDR2 (germline): SNHLY, FYNNEI. This CDR3 has 11 residues. The CDR3 loop is CANRGVGEQYF. The CDR3 DNA reads TGTGCCAACAGGGGGGTGGGCGAGCAGTACTTC.